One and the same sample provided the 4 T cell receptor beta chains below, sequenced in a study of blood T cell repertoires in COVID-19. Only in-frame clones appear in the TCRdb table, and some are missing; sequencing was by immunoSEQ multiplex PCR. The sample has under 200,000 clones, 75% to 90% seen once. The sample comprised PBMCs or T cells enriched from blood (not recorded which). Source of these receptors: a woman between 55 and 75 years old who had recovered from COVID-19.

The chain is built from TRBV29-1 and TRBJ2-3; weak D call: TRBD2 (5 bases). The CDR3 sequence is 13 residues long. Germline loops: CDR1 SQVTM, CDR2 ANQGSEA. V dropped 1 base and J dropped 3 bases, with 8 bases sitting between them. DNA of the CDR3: TGCAGCGTTGAAGGACTACCAACAGATACGCAGTATTTT. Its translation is CSVEGLPTDTQYF.

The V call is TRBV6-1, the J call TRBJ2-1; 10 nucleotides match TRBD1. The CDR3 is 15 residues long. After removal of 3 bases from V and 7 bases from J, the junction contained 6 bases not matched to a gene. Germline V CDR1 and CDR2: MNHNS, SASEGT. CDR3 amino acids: CASSEGQGIGNEQFF. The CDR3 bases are TGTGCCAGCAGTGAGGGACAGGGGATAGGGAATGAGCAGTTCTTC.

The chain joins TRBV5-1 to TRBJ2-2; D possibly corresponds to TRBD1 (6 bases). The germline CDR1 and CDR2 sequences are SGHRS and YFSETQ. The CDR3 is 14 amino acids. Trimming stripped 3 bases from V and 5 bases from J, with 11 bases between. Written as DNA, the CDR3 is TGCGCCAGCAGCTCGGCAGGGGAAACCGGGGAGCTGTTTTTT. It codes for CASSSAGETGELFF.

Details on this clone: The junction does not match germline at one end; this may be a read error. In nucleotides, the CDR3 is TGCAGCGTTGCCTCACCCGGGGACACTGAAGTTTTCTTT. This sequence encodes CSVASPGDTEVFF. The chain employs TRBV29-1 and TRBJ1-1, with D possibly TRBD1 on 6 matching bases. Germline CDR1 is SQVTM and CDR2 is ANQGSEA. This CDR3 has 13 residues. Supplemented by reference TRBV29-1 and TRBJ1-1, the full variable domain reads SAVISQKPSRDICQRGTSLTIQCQVDSQVTMMFWYRQQPGQSLTLIATANQGSEATYESGFVIDKFPISRPNLTFSTLTVSNMSPEDSSIYLCSVASPGDTEVFFGQGTRLTVV.